The following is a TCR beta chain sequence with its context. This CDR3 spans 14 amino acids. V lost 2 bases and J lost 4; bases outside the gene matches: 2. Germline CDR1 and CDR2: MNHEY and SVGAGI. Produced via immunoSEQ multiplex PCR; TCRdb's table is partial and in-frame only. The profile shows tens of thousands of clones, 78% of them singletons. These data belong to a study of blood T cell repertoires in COVID-19. Overall study context: T cells, B-cell-depleted T cells, or PBMCs supplied cDNA or gDNA.

The V gene is TRBV6-5, the J gene TRBJ1-2, with 9 nucleotides matching TRBD1. This TCR came from a man aged 80 or over with acute or convalescent COVID-19. What was sequenced was peripheral blood. CDR3 DNA: TGTGCCAGCAGTTACGGACAGGGGACCTATGGCTACACCTTC. Amino acids: CASSYGQGTYGYTF.